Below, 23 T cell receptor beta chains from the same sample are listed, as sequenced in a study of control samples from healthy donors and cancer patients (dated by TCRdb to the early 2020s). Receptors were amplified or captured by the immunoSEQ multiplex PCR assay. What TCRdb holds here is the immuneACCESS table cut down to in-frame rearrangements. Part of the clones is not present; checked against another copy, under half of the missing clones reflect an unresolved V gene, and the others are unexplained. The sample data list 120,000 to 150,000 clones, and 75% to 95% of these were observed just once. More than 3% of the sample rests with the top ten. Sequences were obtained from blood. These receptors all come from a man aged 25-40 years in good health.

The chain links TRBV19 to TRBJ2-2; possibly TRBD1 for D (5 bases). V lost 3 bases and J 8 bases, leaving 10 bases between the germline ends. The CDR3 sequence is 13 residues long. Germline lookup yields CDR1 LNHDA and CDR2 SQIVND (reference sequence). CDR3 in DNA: TGTGCCAGTAGTATTGACAGTTTTGGGGAGCTGTTTTTT. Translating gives CASSIDSFGELFF.

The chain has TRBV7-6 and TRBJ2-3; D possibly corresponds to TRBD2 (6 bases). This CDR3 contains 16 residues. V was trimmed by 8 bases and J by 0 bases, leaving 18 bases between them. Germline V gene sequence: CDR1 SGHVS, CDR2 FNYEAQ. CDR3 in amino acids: CASQSPGESSTDTQYF. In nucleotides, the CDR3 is TGTGCCAGCCAGAGCCCGGGAGAGTCTAGCACAGATACGCAGTATTTT. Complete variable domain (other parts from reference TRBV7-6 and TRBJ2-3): GAGVSQSPRYKVTKRGQDVALRCDPISGHVSLYWYRQALGQGPEFLTYFNYEAQQDKSGLPNDRFSAERPEGSISTLTIQRTEQRDSAMYRCASQSPGESSTDTQYFGPGTRLTVL.

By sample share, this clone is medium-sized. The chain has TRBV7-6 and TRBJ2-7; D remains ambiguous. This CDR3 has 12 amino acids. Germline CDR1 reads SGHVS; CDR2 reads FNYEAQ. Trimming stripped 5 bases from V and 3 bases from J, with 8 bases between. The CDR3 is CASSDDIYEQYF. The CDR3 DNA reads TGTGCCAGCAGCGACGATATCTACGAGCAGTACTTC.

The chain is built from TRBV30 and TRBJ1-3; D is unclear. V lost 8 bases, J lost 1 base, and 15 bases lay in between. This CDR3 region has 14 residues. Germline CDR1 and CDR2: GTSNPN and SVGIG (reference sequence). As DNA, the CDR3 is TGTGCCGGAAGGGAGGGCAGTTCTGGAAACACCATATATTTT. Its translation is CAGREGSSGNTIYF.

CDR3 region: CASSLYGSDNSPLHF. DNA for the CDR3: TGCGCCAGCAGCTTGTACGGCAGCGATAATTCACCCCTCCACTTT. The chain employs TRBV5-1 and TRBJ1-6; D remains ambiguous. V shed 1 base and J shed 5 bases, with 10 bases lying between them. CDR3 length: 15 residues. Germline CDR1 is SGHRS and CDR2 is YFSETQ. Looking up the rest from reference TRBV5-1 and TRBJ1-6 gives the full variable domain: KAGVTQTPRYLIKTRGQQVTLSCSPISGHRSVSWYQQTPGQGLQFLFEYFSETQRNKGNFPGRFSGRQFSNSRSEMNVSTLELGDSALYLCASSLYGSDNSPLHFGNGTRLTVT.

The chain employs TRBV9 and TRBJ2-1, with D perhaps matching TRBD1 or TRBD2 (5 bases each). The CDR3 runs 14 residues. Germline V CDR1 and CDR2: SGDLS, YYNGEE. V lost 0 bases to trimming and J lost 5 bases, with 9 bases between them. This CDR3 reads CASSVGGSHNEQFF. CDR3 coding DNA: TGTGCCAGCAGCGTAGGGGGGAGCCACAATGAGCAGTTCTTC.

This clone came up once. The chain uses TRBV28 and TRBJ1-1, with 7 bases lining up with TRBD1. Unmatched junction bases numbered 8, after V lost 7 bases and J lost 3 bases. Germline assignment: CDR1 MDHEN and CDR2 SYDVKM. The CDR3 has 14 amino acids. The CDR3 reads CASTGQERDTEAFF. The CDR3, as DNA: TGTGCCAGCACCGGACAGGAAAGGGACACTGAAGCTTTCTTT.

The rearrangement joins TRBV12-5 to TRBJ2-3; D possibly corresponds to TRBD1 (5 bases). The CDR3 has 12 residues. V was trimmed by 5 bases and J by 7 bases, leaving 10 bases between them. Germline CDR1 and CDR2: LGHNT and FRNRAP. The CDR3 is CASGVREYTQYF. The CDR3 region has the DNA TGTGCTAGTGGTGTCAGGGAATATACGCAGTATTTT.

CDR3 DNA: TGTGCCAGCAGGGTGACTAGCGGGGGAAATTGGGAGCAGTACTTC. This translates into CASRVTSGGNWEQYF. V gene TRBV6-5 combines with J gene TRBJ2-7, with 12 nucleotides matching TRBD2. This CDR3 comprises 15 residues. Trimming took 6 bases from V and 7 from J; bases not matched to a gene: 10. Germline CDR1 MNHEY, CDR2 SVGAGI.

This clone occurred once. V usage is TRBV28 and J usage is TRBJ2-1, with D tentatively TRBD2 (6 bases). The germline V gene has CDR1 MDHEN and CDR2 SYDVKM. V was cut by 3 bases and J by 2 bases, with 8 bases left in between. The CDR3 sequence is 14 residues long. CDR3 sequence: CASSLGGTYNEQFF. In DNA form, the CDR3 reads TGTGCCAGCAGTTTGGGGGGTACCTACAATGAGCAGTTCTTC.

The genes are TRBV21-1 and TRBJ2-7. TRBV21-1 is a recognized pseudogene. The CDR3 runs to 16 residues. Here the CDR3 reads CASSAKTWGLSYEQYF. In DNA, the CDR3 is TGTGCCAGCAGCGCTAAAACTTGGGGTCTATCCTACGAGCAGTACTTC.

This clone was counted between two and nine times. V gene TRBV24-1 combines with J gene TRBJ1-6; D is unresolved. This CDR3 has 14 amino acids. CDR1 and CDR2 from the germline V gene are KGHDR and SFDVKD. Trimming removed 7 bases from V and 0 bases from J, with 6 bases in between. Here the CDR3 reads CATSSSSYNSPLHF. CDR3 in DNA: TGTGCCACCAGCTCGAGCTCCTATAATTCACCCCTCCACTTT.

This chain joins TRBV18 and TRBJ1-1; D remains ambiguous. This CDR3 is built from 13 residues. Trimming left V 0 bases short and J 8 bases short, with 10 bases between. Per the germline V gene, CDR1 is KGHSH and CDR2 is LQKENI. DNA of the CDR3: TGTGCCAGCTCACCACCGATGGGCCAGGAAGCTTTCTTT. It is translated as CASSPPMGQEAFF.

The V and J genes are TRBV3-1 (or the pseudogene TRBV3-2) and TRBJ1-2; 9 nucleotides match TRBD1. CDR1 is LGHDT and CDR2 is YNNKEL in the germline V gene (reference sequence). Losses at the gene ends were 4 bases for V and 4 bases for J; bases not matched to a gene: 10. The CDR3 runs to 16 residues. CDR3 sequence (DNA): TGTGCCAGCAGCCCATCCGGGACAGGGAACGGCTATGGCTACACCTTC. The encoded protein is CASSPSGTGNGYGYTF.

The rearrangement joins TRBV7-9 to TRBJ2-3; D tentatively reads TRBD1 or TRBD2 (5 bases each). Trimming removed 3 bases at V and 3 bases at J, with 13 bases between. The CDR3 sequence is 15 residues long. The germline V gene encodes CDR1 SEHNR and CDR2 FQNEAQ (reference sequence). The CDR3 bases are TGTGCCAGCAGCTTCTTCCGGGGCCCGACAGATACGCAGTATTTT. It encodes CASSFFRGPTDTQYF.

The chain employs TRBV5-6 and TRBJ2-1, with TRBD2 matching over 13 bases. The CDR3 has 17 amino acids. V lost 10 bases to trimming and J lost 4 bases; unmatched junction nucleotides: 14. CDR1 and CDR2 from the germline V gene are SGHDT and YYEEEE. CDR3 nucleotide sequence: TGTGCCTTTGCGTCGGGACTAGCGGGGACCGGGTACAATGAGCAGTTCTTC. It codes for CAFASGLAGTGYNEQFF.

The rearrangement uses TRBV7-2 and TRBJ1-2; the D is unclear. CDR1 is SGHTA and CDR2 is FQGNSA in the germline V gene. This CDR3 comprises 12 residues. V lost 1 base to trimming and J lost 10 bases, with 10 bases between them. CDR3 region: CASSLGPDDYTF. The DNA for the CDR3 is TGTGCCAGCAGCTTAGGGCCGGATGACTACACCTTC.

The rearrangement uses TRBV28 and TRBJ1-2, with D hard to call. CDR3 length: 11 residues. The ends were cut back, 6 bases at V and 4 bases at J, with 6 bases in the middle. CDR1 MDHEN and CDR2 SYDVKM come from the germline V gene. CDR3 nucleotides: TGTGCCAGCAGCGGATTCTATGGCTACACCTTC. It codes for CASSGFYGYTF.

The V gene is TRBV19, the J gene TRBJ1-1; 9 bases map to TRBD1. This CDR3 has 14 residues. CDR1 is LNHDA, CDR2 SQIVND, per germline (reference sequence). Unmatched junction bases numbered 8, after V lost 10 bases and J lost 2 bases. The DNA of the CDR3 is TGTGCCACCCGACAGGGGGGAGGCAACACTGAAGCTTTCTTT. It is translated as CATRQGGGNTEAFF.

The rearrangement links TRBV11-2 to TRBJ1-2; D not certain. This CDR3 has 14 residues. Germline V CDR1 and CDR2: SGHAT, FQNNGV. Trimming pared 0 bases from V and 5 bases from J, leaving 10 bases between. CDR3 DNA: TGTGCCAGCAGCTTAGATCTACGGTTATATGGCTACACCTTC. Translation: CASSLDLRLYGYTF.

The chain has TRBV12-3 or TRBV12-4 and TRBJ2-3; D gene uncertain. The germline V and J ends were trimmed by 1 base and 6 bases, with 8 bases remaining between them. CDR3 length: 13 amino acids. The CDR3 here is CASSLDDGDTQYF. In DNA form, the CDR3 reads TGTGCCAGCAGTTTAGACGACGGGGATACGCAGTATTTT.

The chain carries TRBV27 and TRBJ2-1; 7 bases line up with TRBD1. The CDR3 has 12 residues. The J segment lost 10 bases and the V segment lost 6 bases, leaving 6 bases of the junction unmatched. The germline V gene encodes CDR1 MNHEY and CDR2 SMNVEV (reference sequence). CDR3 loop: CASSPTGDEQFF. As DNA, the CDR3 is TGTGCCAGCAGCCCCACAGGGGACGAGCAGTTCTTC.

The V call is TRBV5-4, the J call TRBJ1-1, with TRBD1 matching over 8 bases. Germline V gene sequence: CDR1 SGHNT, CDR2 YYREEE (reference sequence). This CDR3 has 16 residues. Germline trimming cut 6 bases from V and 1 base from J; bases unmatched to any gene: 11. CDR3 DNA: TGTGCCAGCAACCCCACAGGGGGACAATCGAACACTGAAGCTTTCTTT. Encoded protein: CASNPTGGQSNTEAFF.